Shown below are 5 T cell receptor beta chains from a single sample sequenced in a study of blood T cell repertoires in COVID-19 (dated by TCRdb to the early 2020s). Libraries came from the immunoSEQ multiplex PCR assay. This immuneACCESS table, as held by TCRdb, lists in-frame sequences with V and J called but not all clones. Of the missing ones, under half trace to an unresolved V gene in checked studies; the others have no known cause. Counted in this sample were roughly 30,000 clones; around 89% of them appeared once. Of the sample, 2% to 3% is held by the ten largest clones. Specimen: peripheral blood. These receptors all stem from a human donor in a cohort sampled during active COVID-19.

The gene calls are TRBV12-3 or TRBV12-4 and TRBJ1-1, with D hard to call. This CDR3 comprises 11 residues. Trimming removed 3 bases from V and 7 bases from J, with 6 bases in between. The CDR3 nucleotides read TGTGCCAGCAGTTTCACTGGTGAAGCTTTCTTT. This sequence encodes CASSFTGEAFF.

The genes are TRBV7-2 and TRBJ2-2; D remains ambiguous. This CDR3 comprises 14 residues. The germline V and J ends were trimmed by 10 bases and 0 bases, with 12 bases remaining between them. The germline V gene encodes CDR1 SGHTA and CDR2 FQGNSA. The CDR3 region is CATPGVPNTGELFF. In nucleotides, the CDR3 is TGTGCCACGCCTGGAGTACCGAACACCGGGGAGCTGTTTTTT.

The chain employs TRBV9 and TRBJ1-5, with 7 bases that match TRBD1. The CDR3 has 14 residues. The V gene end was trimmed by 0 bases and the J gene end by 6 bases; junction bases not matched to a gene: 3. In germline, CDR1 is SGDLS, CDR2 YYNGEE. The CDR3 DNA is TGTGCCAGCAGCGTAGACGACAGGGTTCAGCCCCAGCATTTT. Protein sequence: CASSVDDRVQPQHF.

The CDR3 nucleotides read TGCGCCAGCAGCCTAAGTCAGGGGGAAGGAGAGACCCAGTACTTC. Protein sequence: CASSLSQGEGETQYF. The gene calls are TRBV4-3 and TRBJ2-5; 7 positions match TRBD1. The CDR3 runs to 15 residues. Germline assignment: CDR1 LGHNA and CDR2 YSLEER. V lost 4 bases, J lost 4 bases, and 9 bases stayed unmatched.

The J gene is TRBJ1-1, the V gene TRBV5-1; a weak D match, TRBD1 (5 bases). Trimming left V 0 bases short and J 2 bases short, with 8 bases between. Germline V gene data show CDR1 as SGHRS and CDR2 as YFSETQ. The CDR3 sequence is 14 residues long. CDR3 protein: CASSLAGGNTEAFF. CDR3 nucleotide sequence: TGCGCCAGCAGCTTGGCGGGGGGTAACACTGAAGCTTTCTTT. Complete variable domain (other parts from reference TRBV5-1 and TRBJ1-1): KAGVTQTPRYLIKTRGQQVTLSCSPISGHRSVSWYQQTPGQGLQFLFEYFSETQRNKGNFPGRFSGRQFSNSRSEMNVSTLELGDSALYLCASSLAGGNTEAFFGQGTRLTVV.